The subject of this entry is one TCR beta chain. Its antigen is not identified. The CDR3 loop spans 15 amino acids. Germline V gene sequence: CDR1 SEHNR, CDR2 FQNEAQ (reference sequence). With V trimmed by 4 bases and J by 5 bases, 10 bases remained unmatched. This specimen comes from a study of CD8+CD57+ T cells in acquired aplastic anemia. The wider study: Recorded DNA amounts for sorted CD4+ and CD8+ cells had an average of approximately 3 ug. Study-wide results and caveats: Researchers reported that CD8+ Simpson's diversity was not significantly different in patients versus controls. Overlap between patients and controls comprised about 28 CD8+ CDR3 sequences.

Genomic DNA templated the TCR beta VDJ and CDR3 profiling. TCRdb reprocessed the reads with MiXCR, giving one entry per CDR3 protein. The table lists 150,000 to 200,000 distinct CDR3 sequences, 45% to 55% of them singletons, with roughly 29% in the top ten. Those patients picked for sequencing had displayed CD8+CD57+ cell expansion on flow cytometry. The sequencing sample was made of sorted CD4+, CD8+, or CD8+CD57+ T cells (not recorded which) from PBMCs. The chain employs TRBV7-9 and TRBJ2-7; 8 positions match TRBD2. This TCR derives from a human donor with aplastic anemia. The CDR3 protein is CASSSSGGGIDEQYF. DNA for the CDR3: TGTGCCAGCAGCTCGTCGGGAGGGGGGATCGACGAGCAGTACTTC.